This TCR beta chain is from a study of cytomegalovirus exposure and HLA in healthy donors. Study background: Samples from HLA-typed donors yielded approximately 80 million unique TCRs in an early data release.

V gave up 0 bases and J gave up 6 bases, with 6 bases separating them. This CDR3 region has 13 residues. The germline CDR1 and CDR2 sequences are LGHNA and YSLEER. Details on this clone: Other nucleotide sequences from this sample produce the same CDR3.

60 Vbeta and 13 Jbeta primers were used in PCR. Using immunoSEQ multiplex PCR, the repertoire was profiled, and TCRdb retains in-frame clones only, with some absent. This table holds 150,000 to 200,000 clones, 80% found once. This clonotype was obtained from a boy aged 10-17 years in good health and CMV-seronegative. The specimen was PBMCs. The chain couples TRBV4-3 to TRBJ1-5; D perhaps matches TRBD1 (6 bases). This CDR3 is CASSQDRGQPQHF. The CDR3 DNA is TGCGCCAGCAGCCAAGACAGGGGTCAGCCCCAGCATTTT.